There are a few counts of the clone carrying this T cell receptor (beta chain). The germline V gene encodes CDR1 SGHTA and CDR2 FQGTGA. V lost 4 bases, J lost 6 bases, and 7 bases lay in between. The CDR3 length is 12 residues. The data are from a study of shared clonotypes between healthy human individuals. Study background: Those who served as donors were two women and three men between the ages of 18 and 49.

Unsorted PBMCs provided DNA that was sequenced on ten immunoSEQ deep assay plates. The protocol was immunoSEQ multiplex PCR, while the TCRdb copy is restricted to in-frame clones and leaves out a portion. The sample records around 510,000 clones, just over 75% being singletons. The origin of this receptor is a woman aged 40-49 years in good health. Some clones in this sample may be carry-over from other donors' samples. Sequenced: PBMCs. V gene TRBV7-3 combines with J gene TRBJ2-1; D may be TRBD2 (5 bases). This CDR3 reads CASSSDSNEQFF. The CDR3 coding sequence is TGTGCCAGCAGCTCGGACTCCAATGAGCAGTTCTTC.